This TCR beta chain was observed in a study of T cell responses to AZD1222 COVID-19 vaccine. The study, taken as a whole, reports: Spike regions recognized by vaccine-associated CD4 TCRs spanned the protein, led by 160-218 and 743-854. Close to half of spike-specific TCRs reportedly recognize unmutated variant regions. Baseline testing showed seropositivity in only six AZD1222 recipients. Donor demographics were predominantly white British with a female majority; clonal diversity may be underestimated.

With respect to this clone: What it binds is not known.

Produced via immunoSEQ multiplex PCR; TCRdb's table is partial and in-frame only. The profile shows roughly 190,000 clones, around nine tenths of them singletons. The germline gives CDR1 SQVTM, CDR2 ANQGSEA. The ends lost 7 bases at V and 5 bases at J; junction bases unmatched: 10. The CDR3 contains 14 residues. The TCR originated in an adult who received the MenACWY meningococcal vaccine as a control. The sample here was peripheral blood, taken 28 days after the second dose of the MenACWY control vaccine. The chain uses TRBV29-1 and TRBJ1-2, with 10 positions matching TRBD1. The CDR3 DNA is TGCAGCGCACAGGACAGGGGGGTCTGGTATGGCTACACCTTC. Translating gives CSAQDRGVWYGYTF.